What follows are 29 T cell receptor beta chains derived from one specimen sequenced in a study of early T cells in non-severe SARS-CoV-2 infection. MiXCR, run by TCRdb on the 5' RACE reads, gives a single entry per CDR3 protein. The sample has roughly 29,000 distinct CDR3 sequences, approximately 4.2% seen once. The sample taken for sequencing was whole blood. These receptors were taken from an adult who was a healthcare worker with PCR-confirmed SARS-CoV-2 infection or an uninfected control (not recorded which).

This clonotype came up many times. The V and J genes are TRBV30 and TRBJ1-2; D unclear. The CDR3 has 13 residues. V lost 3 bases and J lost 7, with 15 bases in between. Germline CDR1 is GTSNPN and CDR2 is SVGIG (reference sequence). The CDR3 DNA sequence: TGTGCCTGGAGGGGAGGACCCGGCCCTGGCTACACCTTC. This codes for CAWRGGPGPGYTF.

This clonotype has a count of ten or more. The genes are TRBV4-2 and TRBJ2-7; D might be TRBD2 (5 bases). Germline loops: CDR1 LGHNA, CDR2 YNFKEQ. V lost 0 bases and J 9 bases, leaving 27 bases between the germline ends. This CDR3 spans 18 amino acids. Written as DNA, the CDR3 is TGTGCCAGCAGCCAAGAGGGCGGCTCAGCGGTAATTCTACGCGGGCAGTACTTC. This gives the protein CASSQEGGSAVILRGQYF.

Many counts were recorded for this clonotype. V is TRBV10-1 and J is TRBJ2-1, with D perhaps TRBD2 (5 bases). The CDR3 loop spans 13 amino acids. The germline CDR1 and CDR2 sequences are WNHNN and SYGVQD (reference sequence). V was cut by 6 bases and J by 8 bases, with 14 bases left in between. The CDR3 loop reads CASRETLGDEQFF. DNA for the CDR3: TGCGCCAGCAGGGAGACCCTCGGGGATGAGCAGTTCTTC.

V and J are TRBV20-1 and TRBJ2-3; D uncertain. The V gene lost 2 bases and the J gene lost 0 bases, with 3 bases spanning the gap. This CDR3 region has 12 residues. Germline V gene data show CDR1 as DFQATT and CDR2 as SNEGSKA (reference sequence). This CDR3 is CSARLSTDTQYF. The CDR3 DNA follows: TGCAGTGCTAGATTGAGCACAGATACGCAGTATTTT.

This clonotype occurred many times. The V gene is TRBV24-1, the J gene TRBJ2-7, with TRBD1 matching over 7 bases. The germline CDR1 and CDR2 sequences are KGHDR and SFDVKD. CDR3 length equals 14 residues. The V and J ends lost 7 bases and 2 bases, in that order; junction bases with no gene match: 7. Here the CDR3 DNA reads TGTGCCACCAGCGCCGGGACAGAGCCCTACGAGCAGTACTTC. Its protein product is CATSAGTEPYEQYF.

This clonotype appeared a few times. The chain carries TRBV6-4 and TRBJ2-3, with unresolved D. This CDR3 has 13 residues. Germline V gene data show CDR1 as MRHNA and CDR2 as SNTAGT. V lost 5 bases to trimming and J lost 6 bases, with 12 bases between them. CDR3 in amino acids: CASSLIRGDTQYF. CDR3 nucleotide sequence: TGTGCCAGCAGTCTAATACGAGGCGATACGCAGTATTTT.

V is TRBV28 and J is TRBJ2-7; tentative D call: TRBD2 (6 bases). With 4 bases removed from V and 0 bases from J, the gap between germline ends came to 13 bases. The CDR3 totals 15 residues. Germline V gene data show CDR1 as MDHEN and CDR2 as SYDVKM. The CDR3 DNA reads TGTGCCAGCAGTTGGGACTTTGCTAGCTCCTACGAGCAGTACTTC. Its translation: CASSWDFASSYEQYF.

This clonotype was seen at least ten times. V and J are TRBV27 and TRBJ2-7, with 7 bases identical to TRBD1. V lost 2 bases, J lost 4 bases, and 2 bases stayed unmatched. This CDR3 contains 13 residues. The germline CDR1 and CDR2 sequences are MNHEY and SMNVEV (reference sequence). In nucleotides, the CDR3 is TGTGCCAGCAGTTTAGAGACAGGGTACGAGCAGTACTTC. Residues: CASSLETGYEQYF.

There are many counts of this clonotype. The chain recombines TRBV29-1 with TRBJ2-5, with 11 bases identical to TRBD2. CDR1 is SQVTM, CDR2 ANQGSEA, per germline. Trimming cost V 0 bases and J 3 bases; bases outside gene matches: 0. CDR3 size: 14 residues. CDR3 loop: CSVEEGLAEETQYF. CDR3 nucleotides: TGCAGCGTTGAAGAGGGACTAGCGGAAGAGACCCAGTACTTC.

This clonotype has ten or more counts. This rearrangement joins TRBV27 to TRBJ2-7, with TRBD2 identical over 11 bases. Trimming removed 6 bases from V and 0 bases from J; junction bases left unmatched: 4. Germline-derived CDR1 and CDR2 are MNHEY and SMNVEV (reference sequence). CDR3 length: 15 amino acids. The CDR3 spells CASRRTSGSSYEQYF. CDR3 bases: TGTGCCAGCAGGAGAACTAGCGGGAGCTCCTACGAGCAGTACTTC.

The genes are TRBV2 and TRBJ2-5, with D possibly being TRBD2 (6 bases). The CDR3 is 15 amino acids. The ends were cut back, 8 bases at V and 2 bases at J, with 18 bases in the middle. CDR1 is SNHLY, CDR2 FYNNEI, per germline. CDR3 in amino acids: CASVRLDLFQETQYF. DNA for the CDR3: TGTGCCAGCGTAAGACTAGACCTATTTCAAGAGACCCAGTACTTC.

This clonotype was detected a few times. V and J are TRBV5-1 and TRBJ2-2; no reliable D call. V lost 0 bases to trimming and J lost 7 bases, with 7 bases between them. CDR1 is SGHRS, CDR2 YFSETQ, per germline. CDR3 length equals 13 residues. The CDR3: CASSLAVDGELFF. In DNA form, the CDR3 reads TGCGCCAGCAGCTTGGCCGTCGACGGGGAGCTGTTTTTT.

This clonotype was detected ten times or more. This chain uses TRBV3-1 with TRBJ2-1, with 10 bases fitting TRBD1. The CDR3 extends over 19 amino acids. CDR1 is LGHDT, CDR2 YNNKEL, per germline (reference sequence). Losses at the gene ends were 0 bases for V and 4 bases for J; bases not matched to a gene: 12. The CDR3 bases are TGTGCCAGCAGCCAAGATGGGGGACAGGGGTTCCCCTCTTACAATGAGCAGTTCTTC. This gives the protein CASSQDGGQGFPSYNEQFF.

This clonotype was seen ten or more times. The chain carries TRBV6-1 and TRBJ1-6; TRBD1 agrees at 10 bases. Germline values: CDR1 MNHNS, CDR2 SASEGT. The CDR3 runs 15 residues. V dropped 7 bases and J dropped 10; count of bases not matched to a gene: 10. Written as DNA, the CDR3 is TGTGCCAGCACTCTCCCGAGGGACAGGGGATCACCCCTCCACTTT. Its translation is CASTLPRDRGSPLHF.

In this sample, this clonotype turned up a few times. The chain has TRBV7-6 and TRBJ2-7, with 7 bases matching TRBD1. V lost 4 bases and J lost 3; bases outside the gene matches: 3. The CDR3 loop spans 13 amino acids. The germline V gene encodes CDR1 SGHVS and CDR2 FNYEAQ. The CDR3 coding sequence is TGTGCCAGCAGCTCGCAGGGGGACTACGAGCAGTACTTC. This gives the protein CASSSQGDYEQYF.

This clonotype occurred many times. This sequence joins TRBV7-6 and TRBJ2-3, with 7 bases fitting TRBD1. Germline loops: CDR1 SGHVS, CDR2 FNYEAQ. V lost 1 base and J lost 2; bases outside the gene matches: 3. This CDR3 region has 15 residues. CDR3 region: CASSLGQGLTDTQYF. As DNA, the CDR3 is TGTGCCAGCAGCTTAGGACAGGGCCTCACAGATACGCAGTATTTT.

This clonotype has a count of ten or more. This chain links TRBV7-9 with TRBJ2-2; maybe TRBD2 (7 bases). Germline-derived CDR1 and CDR2 are SEHNR and FQNEAQ (reference sequence). Trimming took 7 bases from V and 7 from J, leaving 16 bases between them. The CDR3 is 14 amino acids. The CDR3 bases are TGTGCCAGCAACCGCGGCGGGGGCAACGGGGAGCTGTTTTTT. Its protein is CASNRGGGNGELFF.

In its sample, this clonotype was seen many times. This rearrangement joins TRBV7-2 to TRBJ1-5; the D gene is possibly TRBD1 (5 bases). The CDR3 runs to 16 residues. Germline CDR1 SGHTA, CDR2 FQGNSA. V was trimmed by 2 bases and J by 2 bases, leaving 13 bases between them. CDR3 bases: TGTGCCAGCAGCTTACTCGCAGGGTCGGGCAATCAGCCCCAGCATTTT. Amino acid sequence: CASSLLAGSGNQPQHF. Full variable domain (outside the CDR3, taken from reference TRBV7-2 and TRBJ1-5): GAGVSQSPSNKVTEKGKDVELRCDPISGHTALYWYRQSLGQGLEFLIYFQGNSAPDKSGLPSDRFSAERTGGSVSTLTIQRTQQEDSAVYLCASSLLAGSGNQPQHFGDGTRLSIL.

At least ten counts were recorded for this clonotype. The chain is built from TRBV14 and TRBJ2-1; no clear D gene. The length of the CDR3 is 14 residues. Per germline, CDR1 SGHDN and CDR2 FVKESK. V lost 5 bases to trimming and J lost 7 bases, with 15 bases between them. The CDR3 DNA sequence: TGTGCCAGCAGCTTCAGATTAAGTAGTAATGAGCAGTTCTTC. Translating gives CASSFRLSSNEQFF.

V is TRBV6-6 and J is TRBJ2-3; TRBD2 matches at 14 bases. The CDR3 has 16 amino acids. J lost 6 bases, V lost 4 bases, and 6 bases had no gene match. From germline, CDR1 is MNHNY and CDR2 SVGAGI (reference sequence). The CDR3 loop reads CASSSGLAGGQDTQYF. The CDR3 DNA reads as TGTGCCAGCAGTTCCGGACTAGCGGGGGGTCAGGATACGCAGTATTTT.

This clonotype came up many times. CDR3 loop: CASRDAGLAGGPGETQYF. Written as DNA, the CDR3 is TGTGCCAGCCGTGACGCGGGACTAGCGGGGGGGCCGGGAGAGACCCAGTACTTC. V gene TRBV28 combines with J gene TRBJ2-5; 16 nucleotides align to TRBD2. From germline, CDR1 is MDHEN and CDR2 SYDVKM. The CDR3 extends over 18 amino acids. V was pared by 8 bases and J by 4 bases, with 13 bases of the junction left unmatched.

This clonotype was found many times. The chain combines TRBV5-1 with TRBJ1-3, with 7 nucleotides matching TRBD1. Germline values: CDR1 SGHRS, CDR2 YFSETQ. The CDR3 has 16 amino acids. V trimming: 0 bases; J trimming: 4 bases; junction bases outside the gene matches: 7. The CDR3 sequence: CASSLDPSGGGNTIYF. The CDR3 bases are TGCGCCAGCAGCTTGGACCCTTCAGGGGGAGGAAACACCATATATTTT.

This clonotype was seen repeatedly, ten times or more. This chain joins TRBV20-1 and TRBJ2-3; TRBD1 aligns across 8 bases. Trimming cost V 6 bases and J 2 bases; bases outside gene matches: 10. Germline CDR1 reads DFQATT; CDR2 reads SNEGSKA (reference sequence). This CDR3 contains 15 residues. The CDR3 is CSAWGQGANTDTQYF. CDR3 in DNA: TGCAGTGCCTGGGGGCAGGGGGCAAACACAGATACGCAGTATTTT.

This clonotype was found many times. V is TRBV5-5 and J is TRBJ2-6, with 7 bases that match TRBD2. CDR3 length: 16 amino acids. The trim removed 4 bases at V and 3 bases at J, leaving 7 bases unmatched. Germline V gene lookup returns CDR1 SGHKS and CDR2 YYEKEE (reference sequence). Here the CDR3 reads CASSAGTTGGANVLTF. In DNA form, the CDR3 reads TGTGCCAGCAGCGCGGGGACTACGGGTGGGGCCAACGTCCTGACTTTC.

The chain carries TRBV7-9 and TRBJ2-1; 7 nucleotides match TRBD1. The CDR3 contains 15 residues. The J segment lost 8 bases and the V segment lost 4 bases, leaving 11 bases of the junction unmatched. CDR1 SEHNR and CDR2 FQNEAQ come from the germline V gene (reference sequence). CDR3 bases: TGTGCCAGCAGCTCTGACAGGGTCCTTCGGGATGAGCAGTTCTTC. Translating it yields CASSSDRVLRDEQFF.

This clonotype was observed at least ten times. V gene TRBV30 combines with J gene TRBJ1-2; D perhaps matches TRBD1 (5 bases). This CDR3 is 13 amino acids long. CDR1 and CDR2 from the germline V gene are GTSNPN and SVGIG (reference sequence). Trimming took off 3 bases at V and 4 bases at J, with 12 bases between the two ends. The CDR3 DNA reads as TGTGCCTGGAGCGTGGGACCGACCTATGGCTACACCTTC. This translates into CAWSVGPTYGYTF.

In its sample, this clonotype was seen many times. The DNA for the CDR3 is TGTGCCAGCAGCTCCCAGCGGGGTCAAGAGACCCAGTACTTC. Translated: CASSSQRGQETQYF. V usage is TRBV11-2 and J usage is TRBJ2-5, with 7 bases matching TRBD2. From germline, CDR1 is SGHAT and CDR2 FQNNGV. CDR3 size: 14 residues. The V and J ends lost 4 bases and 2 bases, in that order; junction bases with no gene match: 4.

This clonotype was counted only a few times. The gene calls are TRBV28 and TRBJ2-3, with D possibly TRBD2 on 6 matching bases. The V gene lost 6 bases and the J gene lost 7 bases, with 23 bases spanning the gap. CDR3 length: 16 residues. Per germline, CDR1 MDHEN and CDR2 SYDVKM. The CDR3 DNA sequence: TGTGCCAGCAGCGATACTAGCAACGCCCTTGGGAATACGCAGTATTTT. This gives the protein CASSDTSNALGNTQYF.

This clonotype was counted many times. V and J are TRBV29-1 and TRBJ2-7, with 8 nucleotides matching TRBD2. The CDR3 spans 14 residues. V lost 7 bases to trimming and J lost 7 bases; unmatched junction nucleotides: 15. The germline V gene has CDR1 SQVTM and CDR2 ANQGSEA. The CDR3 coding sequence is TGCAGCGCAATAGCGGGGCACCGCCTTGGGGAGCAGTACTTC. It translates to CSAIAGHRLGEQYF.